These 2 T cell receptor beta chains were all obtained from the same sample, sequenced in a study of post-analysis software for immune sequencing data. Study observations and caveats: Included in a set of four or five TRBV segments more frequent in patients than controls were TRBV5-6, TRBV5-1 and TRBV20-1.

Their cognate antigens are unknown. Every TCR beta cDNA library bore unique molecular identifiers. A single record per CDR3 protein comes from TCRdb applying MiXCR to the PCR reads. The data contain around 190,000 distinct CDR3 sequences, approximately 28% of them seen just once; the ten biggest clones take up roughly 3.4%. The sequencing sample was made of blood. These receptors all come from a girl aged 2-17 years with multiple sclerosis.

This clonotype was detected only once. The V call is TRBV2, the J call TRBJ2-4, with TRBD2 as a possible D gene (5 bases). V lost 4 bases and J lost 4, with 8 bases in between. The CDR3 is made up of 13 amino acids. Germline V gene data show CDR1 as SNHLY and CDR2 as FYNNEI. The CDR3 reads CASSGERKNIQYF. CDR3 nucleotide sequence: TGTGCCAGCAGTGGAGAGCGGAAAAACATTCAGTACTTC.

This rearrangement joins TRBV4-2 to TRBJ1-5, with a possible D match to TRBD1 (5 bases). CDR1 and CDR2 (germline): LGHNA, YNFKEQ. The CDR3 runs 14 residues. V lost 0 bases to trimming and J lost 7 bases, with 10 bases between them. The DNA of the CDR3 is TGTGCCAGCAGCCAAGAGAGGGACGAACAGCCCCAGCATTTT. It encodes CASSQERDEQPQHF.